These 2 T cell receptor beta chains share one sample of origin, sequenced in a study of blood T cell repertoires in COVID-19. Profiling relied on immunoSEQ multiplex PCR, and the TCRdb table lists in-frame clones only, not all of them. The top ten hold 7.8% of the sample, which has fewer than 700,000 clones, roughly 89% seen once. Material: peripheral blood. All receptors come from a woman aged 45-60 years with COVID-19, enrolled during active disease.

V and J are TRBV19 and TRBJ2-6; no reliable D call. Trimming took off 2 bases at V and 0 bases at J, with 5 bases between the two ends. The CDR3 contains 15 residues. CDR1 and CDR2 from the germline V gene are LNHDA and SQIVND (reference sequence). CDR3 sequence: CASSIRSSGANVLTF. The CDR3 DNA follows: TGTGCCAGTAGTATAAGGAGCTCTGGGGCCAACGTCCTGACTTTC.

This clone came up once. The chain links TRBV7-9 to TRBJ1-2; no firm D call. Trimming took off 4 bases at V and 3 bases at J, with 12 bases between the two ends. The CDR3 extends over 14 amino acids. Germline CDR1 reads SEHNR; CDR2 reads FQNEAQ (reference sequence). CDR3 residues: CASSSPRSDYGYTF. The CDR3 DNA sequence: TGTGCCAGCAGCTCCCCCAGGTCTGACTATGGCTACACCTTC.